This T cell receptor (beta chain) was sequenced during a study of breast tumors, draining lymph nodes, adjacent tissues. TCRdb itself ran the multiplex PCR reads through MiXCR, one entry per CDR3 protein. This sample has about 110,000 distinct CDR3 sequences; approximately 28% occur once, and the top ten carry about 6%. Per germline, CDR1 MNHNY and CDR2 SVGAGI (reference sequence). Trimming left V 5 bases short and J 7 bases short, with 17 bases between. CDR3 length: 14 residues. Breast cancer patients provided tissue from their axillary draining lymph nodes. Worth noting for this clonotype: Its antigen is unidentified.

Points from the study as a whole: The lymph node origin of tumor T cells was framed as consistent with a hypothesis, not demonstrated.

The TCR was taken from a female donor with breast cancer. Some clones in this sample may be carry-over from other donors' samples. Material for sequencing was axillary lymph node tissue. The V call is TRBV6-6, the J call TRBJ1-1; tentatively, D is TRBD1 (5 bases). The CDR3 is CASSRDLGSDEAFF. In nucleotides, the CDR3 is TGTGCCAGCAGTAGGGACTTGGGGAGTGATGAAGCTTTCTTT.